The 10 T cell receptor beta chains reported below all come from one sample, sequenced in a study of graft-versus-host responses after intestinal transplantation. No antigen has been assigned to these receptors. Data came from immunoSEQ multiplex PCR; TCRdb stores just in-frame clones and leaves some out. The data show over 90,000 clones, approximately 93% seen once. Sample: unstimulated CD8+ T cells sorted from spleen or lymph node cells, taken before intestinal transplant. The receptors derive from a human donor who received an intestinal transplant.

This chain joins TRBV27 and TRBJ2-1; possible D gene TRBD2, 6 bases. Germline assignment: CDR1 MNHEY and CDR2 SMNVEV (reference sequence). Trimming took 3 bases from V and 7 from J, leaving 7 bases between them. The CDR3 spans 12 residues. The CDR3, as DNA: TGTGCCAGCAGTTTCGCGGGGAATGAGCAGTTCTTC. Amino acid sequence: CASSFAGNEQFF.

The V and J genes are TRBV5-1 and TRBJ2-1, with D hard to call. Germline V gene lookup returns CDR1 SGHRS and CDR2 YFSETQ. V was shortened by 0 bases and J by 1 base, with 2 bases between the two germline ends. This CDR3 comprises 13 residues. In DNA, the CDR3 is TGCGCCAGCAGCTTGGGTTCCTACAATGAGCAGTTCTTC. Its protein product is CASSLGSYNEQFF.

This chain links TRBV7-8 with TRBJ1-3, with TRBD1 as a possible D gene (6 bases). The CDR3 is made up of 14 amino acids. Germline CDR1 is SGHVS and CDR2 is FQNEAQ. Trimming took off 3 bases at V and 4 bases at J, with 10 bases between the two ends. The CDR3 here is CASSFWGRGNTIYF. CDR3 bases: TGTGCCAGCAGCTTTTGGGGGCGGGGAAACACCATATATTTT. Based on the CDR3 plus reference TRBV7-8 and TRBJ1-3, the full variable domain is GAGVSQSPRYKVAKRGQDVALRCDPISGHVSLFWYQQALGQGPEFLTYFQNEAQLDKSGLPSDRFFAERPEGSVSTLKIQRTQQEDSAVYLCASSFWGRGNTIYFGEGSWLTVV.

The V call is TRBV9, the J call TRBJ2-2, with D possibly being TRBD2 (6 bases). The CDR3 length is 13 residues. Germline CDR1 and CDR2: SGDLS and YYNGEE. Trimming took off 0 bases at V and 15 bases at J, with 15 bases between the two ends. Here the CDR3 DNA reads TGTGCCAGCAGCGTAGGACTAGACGATCTCTTGTTTTTT. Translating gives CASSVGLDDLLFF.

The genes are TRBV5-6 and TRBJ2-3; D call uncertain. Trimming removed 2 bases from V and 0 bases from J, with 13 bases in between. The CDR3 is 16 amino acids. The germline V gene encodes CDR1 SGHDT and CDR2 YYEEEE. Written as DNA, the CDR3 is TGTGCCAGCAGCTTATTTCTTGGGGAAAGCACAGATACGCAGTATTTT. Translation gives CASSLFLGESTDTQYF.

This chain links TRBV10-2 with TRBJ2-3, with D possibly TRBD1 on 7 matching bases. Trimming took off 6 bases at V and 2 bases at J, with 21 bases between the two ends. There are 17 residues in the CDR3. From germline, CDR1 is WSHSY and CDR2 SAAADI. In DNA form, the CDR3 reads TGCGCCAGCAGGAAAGACAGGGCGGGATTCTACACAGATACGCAGTATTTT. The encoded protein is CASRKDRAGFYTDTQYF.

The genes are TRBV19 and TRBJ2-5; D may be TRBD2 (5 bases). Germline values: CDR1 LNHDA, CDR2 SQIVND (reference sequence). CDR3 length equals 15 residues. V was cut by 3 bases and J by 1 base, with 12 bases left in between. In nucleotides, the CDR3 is TGTGCCAGTAGTATGGGTCAGGAGGCCCAAGAGACCCAGTACTTC. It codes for CASSMGQEAQETQYF.

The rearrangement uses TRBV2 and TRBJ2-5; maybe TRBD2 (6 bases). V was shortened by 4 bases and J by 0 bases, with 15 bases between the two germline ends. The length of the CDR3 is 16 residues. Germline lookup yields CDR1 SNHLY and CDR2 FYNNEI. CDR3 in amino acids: CASSGSALAYQETQYF. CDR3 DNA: TGTGCCAGCAGTGGGTCCGCCCTAGCGTACCAAGAGACCCAGTACTTC.

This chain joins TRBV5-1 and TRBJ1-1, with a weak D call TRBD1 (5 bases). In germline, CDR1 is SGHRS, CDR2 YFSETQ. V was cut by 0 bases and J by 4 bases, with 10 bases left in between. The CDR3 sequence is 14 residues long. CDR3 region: CASSLERGTTEAFF. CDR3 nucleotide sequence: TGCGCCAGCAGCTTGGAGAGGGGTACCACTGAAGCTTTCTTT.

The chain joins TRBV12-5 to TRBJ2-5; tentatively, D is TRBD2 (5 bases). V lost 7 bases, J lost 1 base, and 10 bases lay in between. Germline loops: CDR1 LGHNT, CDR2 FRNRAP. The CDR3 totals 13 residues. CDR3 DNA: TGTGCTAGTGCCATAGGACTCCAAGAGACCCAGTACTTC. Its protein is CASAIGLQETQYF.